Listed below are T cell receptor beta chains from one sample, sequenced in a study of blood T cell repertoires in COVID-19. The repertoire was sequenced with immunoSEQ multiplex PCR; TCRdb's copy has only in-frame clones and lacks some. Among about 190,000 clones, around 80% were seen once, and the ten largest hold approximately 2.9%. The source material was peripheral blood. All receptors come from a woman aged 80 or older with active or convalescent COVID-19. Both conserved end residues are part of each CDR3. The D gene is left open where the match is weak. Not all rows give a size; the values are once, few, many and, for expanded clones, a class.

CDR3	DNA	V	D	J	size
CASSGPENAYGTQYF	TGTGCCAGTAGTGGCCCGGAGAACGCCTATGGGACCCAGTACTTC	TRBV19	NA	TRBJ2-5	few
CASGVRVAEKLFF	TGTGCCTCCGGTGTACGCGTCGCGGAGAAACTGTTTTTT	TRBV6-5	NA	TRBJ1-4	NA
CDTTGGNQPQHF	TGTGACACTACGGGAGGCAATCAGCCCCAGCATTTT	TRBV5-3	NA	TRBJ1-5	NA
CASSPARAYEQYF	TGTGCCAGCAGCCCTGCGAGGGCCTACGAGCAGTACTTC	TRBV5-4	NA	TRBJ2-7	NA
CAISGGVNTEAFF	TGTGCCATCAGTGGGGGAGTGAACACTGAAGCTTTCTTT	TRBV10-3	NA	TRBJ1-1	NA
CASSVDQGGYGYTF	TGTGCCAGCAGCGTAGATCAGGGGGGCTATGGCTACACCTTC	TRBV9	TRBD1	TRBJ1-2	NA
CASSTGGLGSPLHF	TGTGCCAGTAGTACAGGGGGCCTGGGGTCACCCCTCCACTTT	TRBV19	TRBD1	TRBJ1-6	NA
CASSSRTGTATNEKLFF	TGCGCCAGCAGCTCGAGGACAGGGACTGCAACTAATGAAAAACTGTTTTTT	TRBV5-1	TRBD1	TRBJ1-4	NA
CASSYSYPIRNQETQYF	TGTGCCAGCAGTTACTCATACCCGATCAGGAACCAAGAGACCCAGTACTTC	TRBV6-2/TRBV6-3	NA	TRBJ2-5	NA
CASSRGGDSPLHF	TGTGCCAGTAGTAGGGGAGGAGATTCACCCCTCCACTTT	TRBV19	NA	TRBJ1-6	NA
CASSVESAVGSPLHF	TGTGCCAGCAGCGTAGAGTCAGCGGTTGGTTCACCCCTCCACTTT	TRBV9	NA	TRBJ1-6	NA
CASTFEGRYNEQFF	TGCGCCAGCACCTTCGAGGGCCGGTACAATGAGCAGTTCTTC	TRBV5-1	NA	TRBJ2-1	NA
CASSDTDRGGTEAFF	TGTGCCAGCAGTGACACAGACAGGGGTGGCACTGAAGCTTTCTTT	TRBV6-4	TRBD1	TRBJ1-1	NA
CASGGFYGYTF	TGTGCCAGCGGAGGATTCTATGGCTACACCTTC	TRBV12-3/TRBV12-4	NA	TRBJ1-2	NA
CASSLGGWASGGETQYF	TGTGCCAGCAGCTTGGGAGGTTGGGCTAGCGGGGGGGAGACCCAGTACTTC	TRBV5-4	TRBD2	TRBJ2-5	NA
CASSLLQGMNTEAFF	TGTGCCAGCAGCCTCCTACAGGGGATGAACACTGAAGCTTTCTTT	TRBV7-9	TRBD1	TRBJ1-1	NA
CASSHGRENEKLFF	TGTGCCAGCAGCCACGGTAGGGAGAATGAAAAACTGTTTTTT	TRBV3-1/TRBV3-2	NA	TRBJ1-4	NA
CASSQEGQASYEQYF	TGCGCCAGCAGCCAAGAGGGACAGGCATCCTACGAGCAGTACTTC	TRBV4-1	TRBD1	TRBJ2-7	once
CASSPGGTYGYTF	TGTGCCAGCAGCCCAGGGGGTACGTATGGCTACACCTTC	TRBV3-1/TRBV3-2	TRBD1	TRBJ1-2	NA